A selection of T cell receptor beta chains follows, all from one sample in a study of cytomegalovirus exposure and HLA in healthy donors. Sequencing used immunoSEQ multiplex PCR; TCRdb keeps in-frame clones, though not all of them. The sample lists 100,000 or so clones, over 55% occurring once. The sequenced sample was PBMCs. All receptors derive from a woman aged 25 to 45 in good health and CMV-seronegative. Each CDR3 is given with its conserved first and last residue. The D gene is left open where the match is weak. Only some rows state a clone size, as once, few, many or a class for expanded clones.

CDR3 DNA: TGCGCCAGCAGCGTAAGGCCGAGCGGACCTTACGAGCAGTACTTC; CDR3 protein: CASSVRPSGPYEQYF; D gene: .; clone size: .; J gene: TRBJ2-7; V gene: TRBV4-3
CDR3 DNA: TGTGCCAGCAGCCAGGGACAGGTTCAAGAGACCCAGTACTTC; CDR3 protein: CASSQGQVQETQYF; D gene: TRBD1; clone size: .; J gene: TRBJ2-5; V gene: TRBV6-6
CDR3 DNA: TGTGCCAGCAGTTTGAGTAACAGTAATTACGCTTTCTTT; CDR3 protein: CASSLSNSNYAFF; D gene: .; clone size: many; J gene: TRBJ1-1; V gene: TRBV28
CDR3 DNA: TGTGCCAGCAGTGGGACTAGCGGGGGGGCGAATGAGCAGTTCTTC; CDR3 protein: CASSGTSGGANEQFF; D gene: TRBD2; clone size: few; J gene: TRBJ2-1; V gene: TRBV6-1
CDR3 DNA: TGTGCCAGCAGCTTAGATACGGGCGGGGAGCTGTTTTTT; CDR3 protein: CASSLDTGGELFF; D gene: .; clone size: few; J gene: TRBJ2-2; V gene: TRBV7-2
CDR3 DNA: TGCGCCAGCAGCTTGCGGGACTCGCCATACGTCCGTGGGGAGACCCAGTACTTC; CDR3 protein: CASSLRDSPYVRGETQYF; D gene: .; clone size: .; J gene: TRBJ2-5; V gene: TRBV5-1
CDR3 DNA: TGTGCCAGCAGTTTCGGACAGGGAGATTATGGCTACACCTTC; CDR3 protein: CASSFGQGDYGYTF; D gene: TRBD1; clone size: .; J gene: TRBJ1-2; V gene: TRBV5-6
CDR3 DNA: TGTGCCAGCACGTCCGGGTCAGGGACAGCGCAGTACTTC; CDR3 protein: CASTSGSGTAQYF; D gene: TRBD1; clone size: few; J gene: TRBJ2-7; V gene: TRBV6-5
CDR3 DNA: TGTGCCAGCAGTGACTTCCGGACTGTCAATGAGCAGTTCTTC; CDR3 protein: CASSDFRTVNEQFF; D gene: .; clone size: .; J gene: TRBJ2-1; V gene: TRBV2
CDR3 DNA: TGTGCCAGCACCCCTTGGGGCGCCGGCGGGACCCAGTACTTC; CDR3 protein: CASTPWGAGGTQYF; D gene: .; clone size: .; J gene: TRBJ2-5; V gene: TRBV11-2
CDR3 DNA: TGTGCCAGCAGTCCCCCTCTCGGGGGGCGGGCTGAAGCTTTCTTT; CDR3 protein: CASSPPLGGRAEAFF; D gene: .; clone size: .; J gene: TRBJ1-1; V gene: TRBV27
CDR3 DNA: TGTGCCAGCAGCTCCGACAGTGACAATCAGCCCCAGCATTTT; CDR3 protein: CASSSDSDNQPQHF; D gene: .; clone size: .; J gene: TRBJ1-5; V gene: TRBV5-6
CDR3 DNA: TGTGCCAGCAGTGACCACAGGGAACCTGGGGCCAACGTCCTGACTTTC; CDR3 protein: CASSDHREPGANVLTF; D gene: .; clone size: .; J gene: TRBJ2-6; V gene: TRBV9
CDR3 DNA: TGTGCCAGCACCACGGGGAGGGGGGAGGATCAGCCCCAGCATTTT; CDR3 protein: CASTTGRGEDQPQHF; D gene: .; clone size: few; J gene: TRBJ1-5; V gene: TRBV2
CDR3 DNA: TGTGCCAGCTCACCACCGGGACAGTCCTACGAGCAGTACTTC; CDR3 protein: CASSPPGQSYEQYF; D gene: TRBD1; clone size: few; J gene: TRBJ2-7; V gene: TRBV18
CDR3 DNA: TGTGCCAGCAGCTATCGACCGAGGGGGCGAAACAAAAACACTGAAGCTTTCTTT; CDR3 protein: CASSYRPRGRNKNTEAFF; D gene: TRBD1; clone size: .; J gene: TRBJ1-1; V gene: TRBV27
CDR3 DNA: TGTGCCAGCAGCTTTCCCGGGACAGGACCCGAGCAGTACTTC; CDR3 protein: CASSFPGTGPEQYF; D gene: TRBD1; clone size: few; J gene: TRBJ2-7; V gene: TRBV7-9
CDR3 DNA: TGTGCCAGCAGCCCCACCGGGACAGGCGATGAAAAACTGTTTTTT; CDR3 protein: CASSPTGTGDEKLFF; D gene: TRBD1; clone size: .; J gene: TRBJ1-4; V gene: TRBV28
CDR3 DNA: TGTGCCAGCCTTAGACTAGCGACATCCCTAGGCGAGCAGTACTTC; CDR3 protein: CASLRLATSLGEQYF; D gene: TRBD2; clone size: few; J gene: TRBJ2-7; V gene: TRBV7-2
CDR3 DNA: TGCGCCAGCAGCTTGGCGGTAGCGGGGCCCTACAATGAGCAGTTCTTC; CDR3 protein: CASSLAVAGPYNEQFF; D gene: TRBD2; clone size: .; J gene: TRBJ2-1; V gene: TRBV5-1
CDR3 DNA: TGTGCCAGCAGCCCGGGACTAGCGGGAGGTAACACCTACGAGCAGTACTTC; CDR3 protein: CASSPGLAGGNTYEQYF; D gene: TRBD2; clone size: .; J gene: TRBJ2-7; V gene: TRBV7-2
CDR3 DNA: TGTGCCAGCAGCAGGGGACAGGGCTGGGAGACCCAGTACTTC; CDR3 protein: CASSRGQGWETQYF; D gene: TRBD1; clone size: .; J gene: TRBJ2-5; V gene: TRBV7-2
CDR3 DNA: TGTGCCAGCAGCTACGGACAGGACTACGAGCAGTACTTC; CDR3 protein: CASSYGQDYEQYF; D gene: TRBD1; clone size: .; J gene: TRBJ2-7; V gene: TRBV28
CDR3 DNA: TGTGCCAGCAGTTCTTTCTCGGGAGAGAGCAATCAGCCCCAGCATTTT; CDR3 protein: CASSSFSGESNQPQHF; D gene: .; clone size: .; J gene: TRBJ1-5; V gene: TRBV6-6
CDR3 DNA: TGCGCCAGCAAACTTGCGGGGGGTAACGAGCAGTACTTC; CDR3 protein: CASKLAGGNEQYF; D gene: TRBD2; clone size: .; J gene: TRBJ2-7; V gene: TRBV5-1
CDR3 DNA: TGTGCCAGCAGGGGGACTAGCGGGGCCGGGGAGCTGTTTTTT; CDR3 protein: CASRGTSGAGELFF; D gene: TRBD2; clone size: .; J gene: TRBJ2-2; V gene: TRBV6-5
CDR3 DNA: TGTGCCAGCAGTGAACCCGGGTACGAGCAGTACTTC; CDR3 protein: CASSEPGYEQYF; D gene: .; clone size: medium-sized; J gene: TRBJ2-7; V gene: TRBV6-1
CDR3 DNA: TGTGCCAGCAGCCAAGGACTAGACTACGAGCAGTACTTC; CDR3 protein: CASSQGLDYEQYF; D gene: TRBD2; clone size: .; J gene: TRBJ2-7; V gene: TRBV11-2
CDR3 DNA: TGTGCCAGCAGCTTGGGGCAGAACTCCTACGAGCAGTACTTC; CDR3 protein: CASSLGQNSYEQYF; D gene: .; clone size: .; J gene: TRBJ2-7; V gene: TRBV5-4
CDR3 DNA: TGTGCCAGTGCTTTGGGGTCCCGGGGAGTCGAGCAGTACTTC; CDR3 protein: CASALGSRGVEQYF; D gene: .; clone size: few; J gene: TRBJ2-7; V gene: TRBV28
CDR3 DNA: TGTGCCAGTGGGGACAGGGAGGGGACCCAGTACTTC; CDR3 protein: CASGDREGTQYF; D gene: TRBD1; clone size: few; J gene: TRBJ2-5; V gene: TRBV6-4
CDR3 DNA: TGTGCCAGCTCACCGGGTATTGGCGGGAGCTACGAGCAGTACTTC; CDR3 protein: CASSPGIGGSYEQYF; D gene: TRBD2; clone size: few; J gene: TRBJ2-7; V gene: TRBV18
CDR3 DNA: TGCGCCAGCAGCTTGGGAGGGGAGGAAGCGGGCCAGTACTTC; CDR3 protein: CASSLGGEEAGQYF; D gene: .; clone size: .; J gene: TRBJ2-5; V gene: TRBV5-1
CDR3 DNA: TGTGCCAGCTCACCACCGTCACAGATCTACGAGCAGTACTTC; CDR3 protein: CASSPPSQIYEQYF; D gene: .; clone size: .; J gene: TRBJ2-7; V gene: TRBV18
CDR3 DNA: TGTGCCAGCAGTCTTATTCCTAGCGGGAAGGGGGAGCTGTTTTTT; CDR3 protein: CASSLIPSGKGELFF; D gene: TRBD2; clone size: .; J gene: TRBJ2-2; V gene: TRBV27
CDR3 DNA: TGTGCCAGCAGCTTACACAGGGAAACTGAAGCTTTCTTT; CDR3 protein: CASSLHRETEAFF; D gene: .; clone size: .; J gene: TRBJ1-1; V gene: TRBV11-2
CDR3 DNA: TGTGCCAGCAGTGTAGCCCTAGCGGGCGCCCAAGAGACCCAGTACTTC; CDR3 protein: CASSVALAGAQETQYF; D gene: TRBD2; clone size: .; J gene: TRBJ2-5; V gene: TRBV2
CDR3 DNA: TGTGCCAGCAGAACAAGGGACAGGGTCTATGGCTACACCTTC; CDR3 protein: CASRTRDRVYGYTF; D gene: TRBD1; clone size: .; J gene: TRBJ1-2; V gene: TRBV6-6
CDR3 DNA: TGTGCCAGCTCACCCACCACAACGGGGGTAGAGACCCAGTACTTC; CDR3 protein: CASSPTTTGVETQYF; D gene: .; clone size: .; J gene: TRBJ2-5; V gene: TRBV18
CDR3 DNA: TGTGCCAGCAGCTTAGACGGGGGCACCGGGGAGCTGTTTTTT; CDR3 protein: CASSLDGGTGELFF; D gene: .; clone size: few; J gene: TRBJ2-2; V gene: TRBV11-2
CDR3 DNA: TGCGCCAGCAGTGATGGGCGGCCCGGGGGATCACCCCTCCACTTT; CDR3 protein: CASSDGRPGGSPLHF; D gene: .; clone size: .; J gene: TRBJ1-6; V gene: TRBV10-1
CDR3 DNA: TGTGCCAGCAGGCGAAGCGGGAGAGGGGTGACCCAGTACTTC; CDR3 protein: CASRRSGRGVTQYF; D gene: TRBD2; clone size: .; J gene: TRBJ2-5; V gene: TRBV6-5
CDR3 DNA: TGTGCCAGCAGCCGCAGCGCGGGGCTTGGTAATGAAAAACTGTTTTTT; CDR3 protein: CASSRSAGLGNEKLFF; D gene: .; clone size: .; J gene: TRBJ1-4; V gene: TRBV7-8
CDR3 DNA: TGTGCCAGCAGCCCCTACGCGGGTTCACCCCTCCACTTT; CDR3 protein: CASSPYAGSPLHF; D gene: .; clone size: .; J gene: TRBJ1-6; V gene: TRBV7-2
CDR3 DNA: TGCGCCAGCAGCTTGGGTGGGAGCGACGAGACCCAGTACTTC; CDR3 protein: CASSLGGSDETQYF; D gene: .; clone size: .; J gene: TRBJ2-5; V gene: TRBV5-1
CDR3 DNA: TGTGCCAGCGGCCTGGGACAGGGAACCTTTGAAGCTTTCTTT; CDR3 protein: CASGLGQGTFEAFF; D gene: TRBD1; clone size: .; J gene: TRBJ1-1; V gene: TRBV6-5
CDR3 DNA: TGTGCCAGCAACCCGACAGGGATACTCAATGAGCAGTTCTTC; CDR3 protein: CASNPTGILNEQFF; D gene: TRBD1; clone size: .; J gene: TRBJ2-1; V gene: TRBV2
CDR3 DNA: TGTGCCACTTATCAGGGAGGCGGGCGGGATCAGCCCCAGCATTTT; CDR3 protein: CATYQGGGRDQPQHF; D gene: .; clone size: .; J gene: TRBJ1-5; V gene: TRBV15
CDR3 DNA: TGTGCCAGCAGCTTAGCGGCTAGCGGGAGCACAGATACGCAGTATTTT; CDR3 protein: CASSLAASGSTDTQYF; D gene: TRBD2; clone size: few; J gene: TRBJ2-3; V gene: TRBV7-6
CDR3 DNA: TGTGCCAGCAGTCGAGGGTTCACCGGGGAGCTGTTTTTT; CDR3 protein: CASSRGFTGELFF; D gene: .; clone size: .; J gene: TRBJ2-2; V gene: TRBV6-1
CDR3 DNA: TGTGCCAGCAGTGAATGGATGCGGGTGCAAGAGACCCAGTACTTC; CDR3 protein: CASSEWMRVQETQYF; D gene: .; clone size: .; J gene: TRBJ2-5; V gene: TRBV2
CDR3 DNA: TGTGCCAGCAGCCCCAGACTAGCGGGGCCGAACACCGGGGAGCTGTTTTTT; CDR3 protein: CASSPRLAGPNTGELFF; D gene: TRBD2; clone size: .; J gene: TRBJ2-2; V gene: TRBV5-5
CDR3 DNA: TGTGCCAGCAGCGTAGGTGGGGGGACCACAGATACGCAGTATTTT; CDR3 protein: CASSVGGGTTDTQYF; D gene: .; clone size: .; J gene: TRBJ2-3; V gene: TRBV9
CDR3 DNA: TGTGCCAGCAGTCCCCAGCGGGGGGAGGGGGAGACCCAGTACTTC; CDR3 protein: CASSPQRGEGETQYF; D gene: TRBD2; clone size: .; J gene: TRBJ2-5; V gene: TRBV6-4
CDR3 DNA: TGTGCCAGCAGTTACTCCTCCAGTGGGGGGGAGACCCAGTACTTC; CDR3 protein: CASSYSSSGGETQYF; D gene: .; clone size: .; J gene: TRBJ2-5; V gene: TRBV6-5
CDR3 DNA: TGTGCCAGCAGCCAAGTGAGGGCAGGGAGGAGGACCTATAATTCACCCCTCCACTTT; CDR3 protein: CASSQVRAGRRTYNSPLHF; D gene: .; clone size: few; J gene: TRBJ1-6; V gene: TRBV14